These 21 T cell receptor beta chains came from one sample sequenced in a study of cytomegalovirus exposure and HLA in healthy donors. With 60 Vbeta and 13 Jbeta primers, the PCR was carried out. The assay was immunoSEQ multiplex PCR, and TCRdb's table has in-frame clones only and misses some. In the table there are more than 95,000 clones, under 80% of which are singletons. The sequenced sample was PBMCs. The receptors were sampled from a woman aged 40 to 55 in good health and CMV-seropositive.

This clone was picked up one time. The chain employs TRBV9 and TRBJ1-6; unclear D gene. V gave up 0 bases and J gave up 3 bases, with 7 bases separating them. Germline V lookup: CDR1 SGDLS, CDR2 YYNGEE. The CDR3 is 15 residues long. The CDR3 DNA is TGTGCCAGCAGCGTAGTTGCAGGCTATAATTCACCCCTCCACTTT. This sequence encodes CASSVVAGYNSPLHF.

The table lists this clone with a count of one. The chain employs TRBV15 and TRBJ1-6; weak D call: TRBD1 (5 bases). The CDR3 has 16 residues. Germline CDR1 LNHNV, CDR2 YYDKDF (reference sequence). Between the trimmed V and J ends, which lost 0 bases and 7 bases, there was a span of 13 bases. The CDR3 nucleotides read TGTGCCACCAGCAGAGAGGGTAGGGGAGGGAATTCACCCCTCCACTTT. This encodes CATSREGRGGNSPLHF.

The chain uses TRBV5-1 and TRBJ2-5; 8 bases agree with TRBD1. V shed 1 base and J 6 bases; nucleotides not matched to a gene: 8. CDR3 size: 15 residues. In germline, CDR1 is SGHRS, CDR2 YFSETQ. The CDR3 DNA is TGCGCCAGCAGCTTGTCACCAGGGGGCGGACAGACCCAGTACTTC. It translates to CASSLSPGGGQTQYF.

J is TRBJ2-2 and V is TRBV12-5; the D is unclear. The CDR3 is made up of 14 amino acids. The germline CDR1 and CDR2 sequences are LGHNT and FRNRAP. V lost 5 bases, J lost 6 bases, and 13 bases lay in between. This CDR3 reads CASGTTVDSGELFF. CDR3 sequence (DNA): TGTGCTAGTGGTACTACGGTCGACTCCGGGGAGCTGTTTTTT. Filled out from reference TRBV12-5 and TRBJ2-2, the complete variable domain reads DARVTQTPRHKVTEMGQEVTMRCQPILGHNTVFWYRQTMMQGLELLAYFRNRAPLDDSGMPKDRFSAEMPDATLATLKIQPSEPRDSAVYFCASGTTVDSGELFFGEGSRLTVL.

This chain links TRBV28 with TRBJ2-1; D gene uncertain. CDR3 length: 16 residues. Germline V gene lookup returns CDR1 MDHEN and CDR2 SYDVKM. V was cut by 1 base and J by 0 bases, with 10 bases left in between. The CDR3 reads CASSLLLLLSYNEQFF. CDR3 nucleotide sequence: TGTGCCAGCAGTTTATTACTACTGCTCTCCTACAATGAGCAGTTCTTC.

The rearrangement joins TRBV19 to TRBJ2-1, with 10 positions matching TRBD2. Germline V gene data show CDR1 as LNHDA and CDR2 as SQIVND (reference sequence). This CDR3 is built from 15 residues. V shed 5 bases, J shed 6 bases, and the junction held 7 bases outside the gene matches. The CDR3, as DNA: TGTGCCAGTAGTGCCCTAGCGGGAGTCATCAATGAGCAGTTCTTC. It yields the protein CASSALAGVINEQFF.

In its sample, this clone was seen once. This chain links TRBV28 with TRBJ2-1; D possibly corresponds to TRBD2 (6 bases). The CDR3 spans 15 residues. CDR1 and CDR2 from the germline V gene are MDHEN and SYDVKM. V was pared by 3 bases and J by 1 base, with 10 bases between. CDR3 nucleotide sequence: TGTGCCAGCAGTTTTATCGGGGGATCCTACAATGAGCAGTTCTTC. Amino acid sequence: CASSFIGGSYNEQFF.

The chain is built from TRBV19 and TRBJ2-5, with TRBD1 as a possible D gene (5 bases). Trimming removed 3 bases from V and 5 bases from J, with 13 bases in between. The CDR3 runs to 14 residues. Germline-derived CDR1 and CDR2 are LNHDA and SQIVND (reference sequence). CDR3 DNA sequence: TGTGCCAGTAGTATTATGGGGCATGGGGAGACCCAGTACTTC. Amino acid sequence: CASSIMGHGETQYF.

The chain links TRBV15 to TRBJ1-5, with TRBD1 identical over 8 bases. The CDR3 covers 17 residues. The V gene end was trimmed by 3 bases and the J gene end by 4 bases; junction bases not matched to a gene: 11. CDR1 LNHNV and CDR2 YYDKDF come from the germline V gene (reference sequence). Written as DNA, the CDR3 is TGTGCCACCAGCAGGACAAACAGGGGGGGTGGAAATCAGCCCCAGCATTTT. This translates into CATSRTNRGGGNQPQHF. Full variable domain (rest looked up from reference TRBV15 and TRBJ1-5): DAMVIQNPRYQVTQFGKPVTLSCSQTLNHNVMYWYQQKSSQAPKLLFHYYDKDFNNEADTPDNFQSRRPNTSFCFLDIRSPGLGDTAMYLCATSRTNRGGGNQPQHFGDGTRLSIL.

As for this clone: The same CDR3 arises from other DNA sequences in this sample as well. This chain uses TRBV11-2 with TRBJ2-2, with unresolved D. V lost 1 base to trimming and J lost 4 bases, with 7 bases between them. CDR3 length equals 14 residues. The V gene's germline CDR1 is SGHAT and CDR2 FQNNGV. The CDR3 region is CASSLVSLTGELFF. CDR3 coding DNA: TGTGCCAGCAGCTTAGTGTCCCTCACCGGGGAGCTGTTTTTT. The entire variable domain, with the rest obtained from reference TRBV11-2 and TRBJ2-2, is as follows: EAGVAQSPRYKIIEKRQSVAFWCNPISGHATLYWYQQILGQGPKLLIQFQNNGVVDDSQLPKDRFSAERLKGVDSTLKIQPAKLEDSAVYLCASSLVSLTGELFFGEGSRLTVL.

This clone was seen just once. The V gene is TRBV4-2, the J gene TRBJ2-4; 8 bases line up with TRBD1. Germline CDR1 reads LGHNA; CDR2 reads YNFKEQ. V lost 4 bases to trimming and J lost 7 bases; unmatched junction nucleotides: 6. The CDR3 is 14 residues long. The CDR3 region is CASSPGQAGNIQYF. CDR3 coding DNA: TGTGCCAGCAGCCCGGGACAGGCTGGGAACATTCAGTACTTC.

The chain carries TRBV5-1 and TRBJ2-7; 10 nucleotides agree with TRBD2. Germline CDR1 SGHRS, CDR2 YFSETQ. Germline trimming cut 2 bases from V and 3 bases from J; bases unmatched to any gene: 8. This CDR3 spans 16 amino acids. CDR3 nucleotide sequence: TGCGCCAGCAGCTTTACTAGCGGGAAAGACCTCTACGAGCAGTACTTC. Protein: CASSFTSGKDLYEQYF.

The chain has TRBV13 and TRBJ1-1; TRBD1 aligns across 11 bases. Germline V gene lookup returns CDR1 PRHDT and CDR2 FYEKMQ (reference sequence). The CDR3 length is 14 residues. J was trimmed by 11 bases and V by 5 bases; bases with no gene match: 10. The CDR3 DNA sequence: TGTGCCAGCAGCATAAGGACAGGGGGCTTCCAGGCTTTCTTT. Its protein product is CASSIRTGGFQAFF.

V is TRBV5-1 and J is TRBJ1-4, with 9 bases matching TRBD1. Germline CDR1 SGHRS, CDR2 YFSETQ. The ends lost 4 bases at V and 7 bases at J; junction bases unmatched: 2. This CDR3 contains 13 residues. CDR3 protein: CASSRTGAEKLFF. The CDR3 coding sequence is TGCGCCAGCAGCAGGACAGGGGCTGAAAAACTGTTTTTT.

The chain joins TRBV5-6 to TRBJ2-3; tentatively, D is TRBD2 (5 bases). Trimming took 4 bases from V and 1 from J, leaving 7 bases between them. The CDR3 has 13 amino acids. From germline, CDR1 is SGHDT and CDR2 YYEEEE. CDR3 bases: TGTGCCAGCAGCCGGGGTGGCACAGATACGCAGTATTTT. Its protein product is CASSRGGTDTQYF.

V and J are TRBV6-5 and TRBJ1-1; unclear D gene. From germline, CDR1 is MNHEY and CDR2 SVGAGI. This CDR3 has 13 amino acids. Trimming cost V 5 bases and J 4 bases, with 11 bases left between them. CDR3 region: CASSLGLTTEAFF. CDR3 bases: TGTGCCAGCAGTCTGGGCCTCACCACTGAAGCTTTCTTT.

The chain is built from TRBV4-3 and TRBJ2-3, with a weak D call TRBD2 (6 bases). V was clipped by 0 bases and J by 0 bases, with 16 bases between them. This CDR3 has 18 residues. Germline V CDR1 and CDR2: LGHNA, YSLEER. The CDR3 loop reads CASSQDPPGRDSTDTQYF. The CDR3 nucleotides are TGCGCCAGCAGCCAAGACCCCCCCGGGCGGGATAGCACAGATACGCAGTATTTT.

In nucleotides, the CDR3 is TGCGCCAGCAGCTGGGTCGGGAGTGGTGAGACCCAGTACTTC. Protein product: CASSWVGSGETQYF. The gene calls are TRBV4-3 and TRBJ2-5, with D perhaps matching TRBD2 (6 bases). The CDR3 is made up of 14 amino acids. CDR1 and CDR2 from the germline V gene are LGHNA and YSLEER. Deletions cut 5 bases from V and 5 bases from J, with 15 bases between.

The table lists this clone with a count of one. The V and J genes are TRBV28 and TRBJ2-7; 10 bases align to TRBD1. Germline V gene data show CDR1 as MDHEN and CDR2 as SYDVKM. The trim removed 9 bases at V and 3 bases at J, leaving 14 bases unmatched. The CDR3 contains 16 residues. This chain's CDR3 is CASTYDPRDRGYEQYF. DNA for the CDR3: TGTGCCAGTACCTACGACCCCCGGGACAGGGGCTACGAGCAGTACTTC.

J is TRBJ2-7 and V is TRBV5-4; possible D gene TRBD2, 5 bases. The CDR3 is 16 amino acids. The V end lost 1 base, the J end lost 5 bases, and 19 bases lay between the germline ends. Germline values: CDR1 SGHNT, CDR2 YYREEE (reference sequence). The CDR3 DNA reads TGTGCCAGCAGCTTGTTTGTTGGGTTACTAGACCACGAGCAGTACTTC. Its translation: CASSLFVGLLDHEQYF.

The chain links TRBV5-5 to TRBJ2-7; D is unresolved. Deletions cut 3 bases from V and 4 bases from J, with 11 bases between. CDR3 length equals 13 residues. Germline V gene lookup returns CDR1 SGHKS and CDR2 YYEKEE (reference sequence). The CDR3 DNA sequence: TGTGCCAGCAGCTCGGAGCTCCTATACGAGCAGTACTTC. It yields the protein CASSSELLYEQYF.